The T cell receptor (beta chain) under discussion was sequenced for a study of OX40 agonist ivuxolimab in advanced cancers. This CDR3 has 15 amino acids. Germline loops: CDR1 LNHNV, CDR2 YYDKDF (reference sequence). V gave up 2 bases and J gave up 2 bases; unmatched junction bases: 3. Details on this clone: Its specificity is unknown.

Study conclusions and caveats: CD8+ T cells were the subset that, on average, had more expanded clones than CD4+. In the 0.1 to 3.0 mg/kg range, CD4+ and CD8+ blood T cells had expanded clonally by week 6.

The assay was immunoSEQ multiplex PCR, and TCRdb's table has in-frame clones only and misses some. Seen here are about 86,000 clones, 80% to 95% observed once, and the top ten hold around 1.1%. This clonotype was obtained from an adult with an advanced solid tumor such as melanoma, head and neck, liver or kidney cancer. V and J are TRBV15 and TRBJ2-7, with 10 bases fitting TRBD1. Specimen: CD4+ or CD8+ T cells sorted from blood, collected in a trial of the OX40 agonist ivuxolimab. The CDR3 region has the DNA TGTGCCACCAGCAGAATAGGACAGGGGGCCTACGAGCAGTACTTC. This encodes CATSRIGQGAYEQYF.